The 5 T cell receptor beta chains below were found in one sample sequenced in a study of response to subunit inactivated influenza vaccine. Each CDR3 protein gets one entry after TCRdb re-called the RT-PCR reads with MiXCR. The sample contains under 800,000 distinct CDR3 sequences, around 14% of which appear only once. Material: PBMCs from blood, obtained about 14 days before vaccination. The receptors were gathered from a man aged 50-60 years who received an inactivated influenza vaccine.

In its sample, this clonotype was seen a few times. V is TRBV20-1 and J is TRBJ1-4; possible D gene TRBD1, 6 bases. The CDR3 loop spans 16 amino acids. Germline CDR1 is DFQATT and CDR2 is SNEGSKA (reference sequence). V was trimmed by 3 bases and J by 3 bases, leaving 17 bases between them. As DNA, the CDR3 is TGCAGTGCTAGCGCGTACCAGGGGATTGCTAATGAAAAACTGTTTTTT. Its protein product is CSASAYQGIANEKLFF.

This clonotype turned up a few times. The gene calls are TRBV30 and TRBJ2-7; D perhaps matches TRBD2 (6 bases). The CDR3 covers 11 residues. Trimming cost V 4 bases and J 7 bases, with 11 bases left between them. The germline gives CDR1 GTSNPN, CDR2 SVGIG (reference sequence). The DNA of the CDR3 is TGTGCCTGGAAACTAGCTCGTGAGCAGTACTTC. Its protein product is CAWKLAREQYF. Filled out from reference TRBV30 and TRBJ2-7, the complete variable domain reads SQTIHQWPATLVQPVGSPLSLECTVEGTSNPNLYWYRQAAGRGLQLLFYSVGIGQISSEVPQNLSASRPQDRQFILSSKKLLLSDSGFYLCAWKLAREQYFGPGTRLTVT.

This clonotype was seen more than once but under ten times. The chain joins TRBV6-2 or TRBV6-3 to TRBJ2-1; possible D gene TRBD2, 5 bases. This CDR3 comprises 16 residues. Trimming stripped 6 bases from V and 4 bases from J, with 19 bases between. The germline CDR1 and CDR2 sequences are MNHEY and SVGEGT. Here the CDR3 reads CASRPPNRGEYNEQFF. CDR3 bases: TGTGCCAGCAGGCCCCCCAATCGGGGAGAATACAATGAGCAGTTCTTC.

The J gene is TRBJ1-3, the V gene TRBV4-3; D is possibly TRBD1 (5 bases). CDR3 size: 18 residues. Deletions cut 0 bases from V and 0 bases from J, with 15 bases between. Germline V lookup: CDR1 LGHNA, CDR2 YSLEER. The CDR3 nucleotides read TGCGCCAGCAGCCAAGATGGGTCTGGGGCCAGCTCTGGAAACACCATATATTTT. It encodes CASSQDGSGASSGNTIYF.

This clonotype has a count of ten or more. The chain joins TRBV5-1 to TRBJ2-3; 7 bases align to TRBD1. Germline assignment: CDR1 SGHRS and CDR2 YFSETQ. The CDR3 spans 15 residues. J gave up 3 bases and V 1 base, and 5 bases lay outside the gene matches. CDR3 in DNA: TGCGCCAGCAGCTTGATGGCAGGGGGAACAGATACGCAGTATTTT. Translated: CASSLMAGGTDTQYF.